This T cell receptor beta chain is from a study of Graves' ophthalmopathy and Graves' hyperthyroidism. V lost 4 bases, J lost 1 base, and 7 bases stayed unmatched. CDR1 is MNHEY and CDR2 is SMNVEV in the germline V gene (reference sequence). This CDR3 region has 15 residues. As regards this clonotype: Its antigen remains unknown.

Amplifying from RNA transcripts, the study obtained TCR beta CDR3 regions. HTBI primers were employed in first-round RT-PCR, then a second-round multiplex PCR followed. Each CDR3 protein is one row after TCRdb ran MiXCR on the multiplex PCR reads. The sample contains hundreds of thousands of distinct CDR3 sequences, approximately 39% of which appear only once. General study points: The model achieved about 70% sensitivity and over 72% specificity for ophthalmopathy progression. Among thyroid clonotypes expanded above 0.001 frequency, most also appeared in blood. Between ophthalmopathy and stable hyperthyroidism, a 13-signature model drew a separation with around 86% sensitivity and around 80% specificity.

Exclusion applied to patients with other autoimmune diseases, uncontrolled infections, pregnancy or lactation. The source material was peripheral blood. V is TRBV27 and J is TRBJ2-7; 7 positions match TRBD1. This TCR came from an adult man with Graves' ophthalmopathy. Here the CDR3 reads CASSSTGETSYEQYF. For the CDR3, the DNA is TGTGCCAGCAGTTCCACAGGGGAGACATCCTACGAGCAGTACTTC.